This TCR beta chain stems from a study of T-cell reconstitution after alpha-beta-depleted transplantation in children. A few counts support this clonotype. Unique molecular identifiers were built into the TCRbeta library. TCRdb used MiXCR to reprocess the PCR reads, holding one entry per CDR3 protein. The data contain some 280,000 distinct CDR3 sequences, nearly 10% of them singletons. The V end lost 3 bases, the J end lost 7 bases, and 6 bases lay between the germline ends. The CDR3 is 11 amino acids. The source is a human donor who donated a stem cell graft to a child with SCID. The rearrangement joins TRBV12-3 or TRBV12-4 to TRBJ2-5; D is undetermined. Material: PBMCs from the stem cell graft donor, obtained from the stem cell graft. The CDR3 DNA reads as TGTGCCAGCAGTTTCAGTGGGACCCAGTACTTC. Translated: CASSFSGTQYF.